This T cell receptor (beta chain) was retrieved from a study of blood T cell repertoires in COVID-19 (TCRdb year 2020). For context, the study as a whole: Samples covering the acute and convalescent phases of COVID-19 were provided by collaborators in the United States, Italy and Spain. The prospective study material was composed of cDNA or gDNA derived from T cells, B-cell-depleted T cells, or PBMCs. A freely available public database, intended as a resource for researchers studying the immune response to SARS-CoV-2, is where the repertoires were released. Samples came from the ongoing ImmuneRACE study (first 160 participants) plus 1,254 subjects from 6 global collaborators. Deeply sampled blood TCRbeta repertoires from subjects exposed to, actively infected with, or recovered from COVID-19 were included in the dataset. A de-identified subject ID, COVID-19 status, age in years and sex were almost always included in the sample metadata. HLA class I and class II types, where available, came from metadata supplied by the sample provider rather than from assay-based typing.

To note about this clone: Its antigen target is currently unknown. Per-base qualities were not stored, and no clone one base away is much larger.

In the prospective study, participants were 18 to 89 years old, resided in 25 or so geographic areas of the United States, and were enrolled through a virtual design. Cohort assignment in the prospective study relied on participant-reported clinical history from a screening survey and a study questionnaire. In the prospective study, mobile phlebotomists collected whole blood, serum and a nasopharyngeal or oropharyngeal swab from each participant. Over an approximately 2-month period, participants in the prospective study had the option of providing additional blood draws and questionnaires. Before DNA extraction, blood samples from the prospective study were shipped at room temperature or frozen. General conclusions and limits of the study: The amount of clinical and demographic metadata varied by source and participant and was provided uncurated.

CDR1 and CDR2 were assigned from the germline V gene (reference sequence) as LNHNV and YYDKDF. Trimmed from V: 0 bases; trimmed from J: 4 bases; junction bases lacking a gene match: 5. The CDR3 covers 16 residues, taking in both the cysteine and the phenylalanine. The CDR3 DNA has 48 bases and is translated from base 1. The immunoSEQ Assay, a bias-controlled multiplex PCR, was used to amplify TCRbeta CDR3 regions from genomic DNA. Under the source paper's analysis protocol: Within the assay, amplification of reference gene primers was used to estimate how many nucleated cells each sample contained. To quantify the absolute abundance of each unique TCRbeta CDR3 rearrangement, sequence reads were collapsed and filtered. Productive Simpson clonality was computed per sample as the square root of Simpson's diversity index over productive rearrangements. TCRdb re-hosts the immuneACCESS table, in-frame sequences only. Its copies lack some clones; in the studies checked, an unresolved V gene accounts for under half of them, and the cause for the rest is not known. D and trimming were read from the DNA, whereas the V and J calls and clone size are those reported in that table. This sample comprises about 480,000 clones, 70% to 90% of them detected only once. Clones ranked in the top ten supply roughly 2% of the sample.

Source material: PBMCs or T cells enriched from blood (not recorded which). This TCR was recovered from a woman under 30 with acute COVID-19. This sequence uses TRBV15 and TRBJ2-7; the junction holds 11 bases that match TRBD1. The CDR3 loop reads CATSRDSGQGAYEQYF. The nucleotides read TGTGCCACCAGCAGAGATTCAGGACAGGGGGCATACGAGCAGTACTTC.